The TCR beta chain described here comes from a study of OX40 agonist ivuxolimab in advanced cancers. About the study: Patients were given ivuxolimab, an antibody that agonizes OX40 (CD134).

Repertoires were generated with immunoSEQ multiplex PCR, while TCRdb's copy carries only in-frame clones and drops some. The table lists about 79,000 clones, roughly 88% of them singletons. V was trimmed by 3 bases and J by 4 bases, leaving 13 bases between them. Germline-derived CDR1 and CDR2 are MNHNS and SASEGT. CDR3 length equals 15 residues. Overall study findings and caveats: Individuals who were partial responders at 0.1-3.0 mg/kg had clonal expansion that ranked among the lowest.

Concerning this clone: What it recognizes is unknown.

The rearrangement joins TRBV6-1 to TRBJ2-1, with a weak D call TRBD2 (5 bases). This receptor was obtained from an adult with an advanced solid tumor such as melanoma, head and neck, liver or kidney cancer. The source was CD4+ or CD8+ T cells sorted from blood, collected in a trial of the OX40 agonist ivuxolimab. Written as DNA, the CDR3 is TGTGCCAGCAGTGATGGGGTGGAGGCATACAATGAGCAGTTCTTC. It encodes CASSDGVEAYNEQFF.